The sequence of this TCR beta chain was determined in a study of T cells expressing NK-cell markers. Whole-study findings and limits: A few donors' CD3+CD56-NKG2C+ cells were dominated by the same clonotypes. It was still unclear whether expanded NKG2C+ T cell clones were HCMV specific. NKG2C+ dominant clonotype frequencies in six donors were 1.0-7.0% of CD8+ T cells.

Each CDR3 protein gets one entry in TCRdb, which reprocessed the 5' RACE reads and gives no DNA. Its clone listing holds 500,000 to 700,000 distinct CDR3 sequences. Comment on this clonotype: Its target is not known.

The CDR3 runs 15 residues. CDR1 is SGHRS and CDR2 is YFSETQ in the germline V gene. This TCR derives from a man between 18 and 29 years old in good health. This chain uses TRBV5-1 with TRBJ2-1; TCRdb reports TRBD2, a call that lacks DNA to check it against. Sequencing input: blood T cells: a sorted CD56 or NKG2C T cell subset, CD4+ or CD8+ T cells, or bulk PBMC T cells (not recorded which). The CDR3 sequence: CASSYPSGRRNEQFF.